This TCR beta chain came from a study of blood T cell dynamics during melanoma immunotherapy. DNA loading was fixed at 350 ng for all bulk PBMC samples. Profiled with immunoSEQ multiplex PCR; TCRdb holds only in-frame clones, not every one. The sample yields 25,000 to 35,000 clones, approximately 88% seen once. Time point in this sample: week 3, after first cycle of checkpoint inhibitor. The length of the CDR3 is 11 residues. CDR1 is SGDLS and CDR2 is YYNGEE in the germline V gene. With respect to this clone: One end of the junction does not line up with germline, which may come from a read error.

The input for sequencing was blood, taken from a patient treated with checkpoint blockade. The receptor was isolated from a human donor with melanoma. The chain couples TRBV9 to TRBJ1-2, with 8 nucleotides matching TRBD1. As DNA, the CDR3 is TGTGCCAGCAGCGGTCAGGGGGCCCGGATCTTC. Translating it yields CASSGQGARIF.